The 2 T cell receptor beta chains given below trace back to one sample, sequenced in a study of CD8 T cells in Susac syndrome. RNA, at roughly 0.45 to 1 ug, was reverse transcribed with random hexamers. A single record per CDR3 protein comes from TCRdb applying MiXCR to the immunoSEQ multiplex PCR reads. The sample records some 150,000 distinct CDR3 sequences, nearly 97% being singletons. Sequenced sample: CD8+ T cells from PBMCs. Receptors originate from a human donor with multiple sclerosis.

V is TRBV29-1 and J is TRBJ1-1; weak D call: TRBD1 (5 bases). The CDR3 runs 10 residues. The germline CDR1 and CDR2 sequences are SQVTM and ANQGSEA. Trimming took off 6 bases at V and 14 bases at J, with 16 bases between the two ends. Here the CDR3 reads CSVLDGDGFF. CDR3 DNA: TGCAGCGTATTGGATGGGGACGGGTTCTTT.

The chain carries TRBV3-1 and TRBJ1-1, with unresolved D. In germline, CDR1 is LGHDT, CDR2 YNNKEL (reference sequence). V lost 4 bases and J 5 bases, leaving 5 bases between the germline ends. The length of the CDR3 is 11 residues. CDR3 sequence reads: CASSRETEAFF. CDR3 DNA sequence: TGTGCCAGCAGCCGGGAGACTGAAGCTTTCTTT.